The 13 T cell receptor beta chains below were found in one sample sequenced in a study of human T cells and chemical hapten exposure. Time point meaning: patch test 3, about 24 weeks after DPC sensitization. As to treatment: therapeutic diphenylcyclopropenone sensitization with weekly scalp DPC. TCRdb redid the calling of the RACE reads with MiXCR, one entry per CDR3 protein. The data hold under 75,000 distinct CDR3 sequences, with 11% observed a single time. The specimen was whole blood, collected in connection with sensitization to the hapten diphenylcyclopropenone (DPC). These TCRs come from a woman in her fifties or sixties with alopecia areata. Some clones in this sample may be carry-over from other donors' samples.

A few counts support this clonotype. The V and J genes are TRBV29-1 and TRBJ1-1, with unresolved D. This CDR3 region has 14 residues. Deletions cut 7 bases from V and 2 bases from J, with 17 bases between. Germline V CDR1 and CDR2: SQVTM, ANQGSEA. The CDR3 spells CSASDPVFNTEAFF. The CDR3 DNA follows: TGCAGCGCCTCGGATCCAGTTTTCAACACTGAAGCTTTCTTT.

This clonotype showed up many times. The chain carries TRBV10-3 and TRBJ1-2; the D is unclear. The V end lost 10 bases, the J end lost 2 bases, and 17 bases lay between the germline ends. The CDR3 contains 14 residues. CDR1 is ENHRY, CDR2 SYGVKD, per germline. CDR3 coding DNA: TGTGCCACCTCAAGGAGGGAACTCAACTATGGCTACACCTTC. Protein product: CATSRRELNYGYTF.

This clonotype was found a few times. The chain is built from TRBV18 and TRBJ2-1; D call uncertain. Germline CDR1 is KGHSH and CDR2 is LQKENI. The CDR3 length is 17 residues. The V end was cut by 1 base, the J end by 2 bases, with 15 bases between. CDR3 sequence (DNA): TGTGCCAGCTCACCACAAAAAGAATCGCCTACCTACAATGAGCAGTTCTTC. This translates into CASSPQKESPTYNEQFF.

This clonotype was counted at least ten times. This rearrangement joins TRBV6-5 to TRBJ1-6; TRBD1 is a possible D gene (5 bases). This CDR3 contains 15 residues. V was trimmed by 6 bases and J by 8 bases, leaving 17 bases between them. Germline values: CDR1 MNHEY, CDR2 SVGAGI. The chain's CDR3 is CASSLRPKGDSPLHF. As DNA, the CDR3 is TGTGCCAGCAGCTTACGGCCAAAAGGGGATTCACCCCTCCACTTT.

Ten or more counts support this clonotype. The chain joins TRBV10-3 to TRBJ2-6; D unclear. Germline lookup yields CDR1 ENHRY and CDR2 SYGVKD. With 8 bases removed from V and 4 bases from J, the gap between germline ends came to 21 bases. This CDR3 contains 17 residues. Here the CDR3 reads CAICPGPARRGANVLTF. The CDR3 DNA is TGTGCCATCTGTCCAGGCCCCGCCCGTCGAGGGGCCAACGTCCTGACTTTC.

The sample holds a few counts of this clonotype. The chain has TRBV28 and TRBJ1-5, with D unresolved. Trimming took off 4 bases at V and 4 bases at J, with 14 bases between the two ends. Germline V gives CDR1 MDHEN, CDR2 SYDVKM. There are 15 residues in the CDR3. Here the CDR3 reads CASSSSSAGNQPQHF. The CDR3 bases are TGTGCCAGCAGTTCTTCTTCGGCTGGGAATCAGCCCCAGCATTTT.

This clonotype was picked up a small number of times. The V and J genes are TRBV5-1 and TRBJ1-3; maybe TRBD1 (5 bases). The V end was cut by 4 bases, the J end by 8 bases, with 16 bases between. The CDR3 sequence is 14 residues long. Germline V CDR1 and CDR2: SGHRS, YFSETQ. The CDR3 nucleotides read TGCGCCAGCAGCCCGGGCAGGGTCCTGGACACCATATATTTT. Translated: CASSPGRVLDTIYF.

This clonotype was detected a few times. V gene TRBV18 combines with J gene TRBJ2-7; 8 bases match TRBD2. The germline CDR1 and CDR2 sequences are KGHSH and LQKENI. The CDR3 loop spans 19 amino acids. Trimming at V came to 1 base and at J to 3 bases, leaving 17 bases not matched to a gene. The CDR3 DNA reads as TGTGCCAGCTCACCACTGACTCCGGCGGGGGGCCGCTATGGCTACGAGCAGTACTTC. It translates to CASSPLTPAGGRYGYEQYF.

The genes are TRBV7-2 and TRBJ2-1; TRBD2 might be the D (6 bases). Per the germline V gene, CDR1 is SGHTA and CDR2 is FQGNSA. The CDR3 covers 15 residues. V lost 7 bases, J lost 3 bases, and 16 bases lay in between. CDR3 residues: CASKPTAGHYNEQFF. The DNA of the CDR3 is TGTGCCAGCAAACCGACGGCGGGGCACTACAATGAGCAGTTCTTC.

This clonotype was picked up a small number of times. This chain links TRBV6-1 with TRBJ2-7, with D perhaps matching TRBD1 (5 bases). CDR3 length equals 15 residues. Between the trimmed V and J ends, which lost 1 base and 3 bases, there was a span of 13 bases. Germline loops: CDR1 MNHNS, CDR2 SASEGT. For the CDR3, the DNA is TGTGCCAGCAGTGAAGAGGCACGGACACACTACGAGCAGTACTTC. Translated, it gives CASSEEARTHYEQYF.

This clonotype was recorded many times. This chain uses TRBV28 with TRBJ1-2; 7 bases fit TRBD1. The V and J ends lost 6 bases and 5 bases, in that order; junction bases with no gene match: 9. This CDR3 spans 14 amino acids. Germline CDR1 reads MDHEN; CDR2 reads SYDVKM. The CDR3 DNA reads TGTGCCAGCAGCCCATCAGGGGGTAAATATGGCTACACCTTC. Its protein is CASSPSGGKYGYTF.

This clonotype appeared many times. V usage is TRBV7-8 and J usage is TRBJ2-3; possible D gene TRBD1, 5 bases. The V gene lost 4 bases and the J gene lost 1 base, with 21 bases spanning the gap. This CDR3 has 18 amino acids. The germline V gene encodes CDR1 SGHVS and CDR2 FQNEAQ. CDR3 in DNA: TGTGCCAGCAGCTCCCGAAGAGTAGGGGTGGGTGGCACAGATACGCAGTATTTT. This sequence encodes CASSSRRVGVGGTDTQYF.

Ten or more counts support this clonotype. This rearrangement joins TRBV5-1 to TRBJ2-7; 7 bases map to TRBD1. From germline, CDR1 is SGHRS and CDR2 YFSETQ. With V trimmed by 7 bases and J by 2 bases, 12 bases remained unmatched. The CDR3 extends over 15 amino acids. The CDR3 DNA is TGCGCCAGCCAGCTCGCGCCGGGACAGCCCTACGAGCAGTACTTC. Amino acid sequence: CASQLAPGQPYEQYF.